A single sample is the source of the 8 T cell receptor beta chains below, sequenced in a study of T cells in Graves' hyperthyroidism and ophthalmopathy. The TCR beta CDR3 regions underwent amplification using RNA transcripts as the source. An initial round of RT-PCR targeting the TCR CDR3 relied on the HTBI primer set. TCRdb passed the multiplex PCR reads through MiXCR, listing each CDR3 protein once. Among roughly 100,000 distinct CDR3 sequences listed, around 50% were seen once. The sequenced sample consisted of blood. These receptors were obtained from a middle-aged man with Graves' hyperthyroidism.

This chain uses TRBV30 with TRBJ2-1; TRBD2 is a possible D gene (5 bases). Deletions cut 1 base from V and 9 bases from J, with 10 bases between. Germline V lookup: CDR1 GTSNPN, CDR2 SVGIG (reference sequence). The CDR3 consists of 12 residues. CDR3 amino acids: CAWSGGFGEQFF. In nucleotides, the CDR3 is TGTGCCTGGAGTGGAGGGTTCGGTGAGCAGTTCTTC.

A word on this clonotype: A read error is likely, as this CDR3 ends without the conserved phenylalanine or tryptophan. As DNA, the CDR3 is TGCAGTGCTCGAGATAAATTGCAGGGCGATCAGCCCCAGCATTCT. It codes for CSARDKLQGDQPQHS. This chain uses TRBV20-1 with TRBJ1-5; possible D gene TRBD1, 5 bases. The CDR3 has 15 residues. The germline gives CDR1 DFQATT, CDR2 SNEGSKA (reference sequence).

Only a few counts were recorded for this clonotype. CDR3 in amino acids: CASSVGAGYSGNTF. The CDR3 DNA is TGTGCCAGCAGCGTGGGAGCGGGTTACTCTGGAAACACCTTC. V and J are TRBV9 and TRBJ1-2; no firm D call. V was shortened by 2 bases and J by 12 bases, with 20 bases between the two germline ends. The CDR3 totals 14 residues. Germline V gene lookup returns CDR1 SGDLS and CDR2 YYNGEE.

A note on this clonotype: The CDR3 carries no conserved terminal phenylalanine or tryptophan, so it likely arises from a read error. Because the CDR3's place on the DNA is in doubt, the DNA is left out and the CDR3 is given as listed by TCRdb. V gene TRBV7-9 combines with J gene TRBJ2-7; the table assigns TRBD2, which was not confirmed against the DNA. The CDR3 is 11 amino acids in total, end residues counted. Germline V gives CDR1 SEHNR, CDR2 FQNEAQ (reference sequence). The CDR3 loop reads CASSPRTSANT.

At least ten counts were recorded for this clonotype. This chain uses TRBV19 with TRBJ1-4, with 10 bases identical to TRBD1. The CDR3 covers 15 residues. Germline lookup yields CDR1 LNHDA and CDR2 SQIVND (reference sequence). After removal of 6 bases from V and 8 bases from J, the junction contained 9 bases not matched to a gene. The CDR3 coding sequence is TGTGCCAGTAGGACCCGGGGGACAGGGGAGGAAAAACTGTTTTTT. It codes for CASRTRGTGEEKLFF.

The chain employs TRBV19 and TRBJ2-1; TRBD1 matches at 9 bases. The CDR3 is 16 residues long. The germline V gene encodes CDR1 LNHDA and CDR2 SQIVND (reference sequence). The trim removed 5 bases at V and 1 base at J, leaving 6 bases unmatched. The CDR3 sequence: CASSQTGTGSYNEQFF. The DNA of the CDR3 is TGTGCCAGTAGTCAAACCGGGACAGGGTCCTACAATGAGCAGTTCTTC.

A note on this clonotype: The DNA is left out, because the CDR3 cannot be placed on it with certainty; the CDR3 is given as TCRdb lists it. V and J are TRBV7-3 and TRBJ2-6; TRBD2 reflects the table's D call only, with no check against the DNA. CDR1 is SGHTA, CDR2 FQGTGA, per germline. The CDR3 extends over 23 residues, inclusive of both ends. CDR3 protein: CASTISGGRGLLRAVLRANVLTF.

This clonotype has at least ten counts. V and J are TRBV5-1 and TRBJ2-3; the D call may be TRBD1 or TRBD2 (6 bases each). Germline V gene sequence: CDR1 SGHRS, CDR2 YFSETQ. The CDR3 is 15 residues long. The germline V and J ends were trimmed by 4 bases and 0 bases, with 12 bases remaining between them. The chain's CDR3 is CASSAGGGSTDTQYF. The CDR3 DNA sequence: TGCGCCAGCAGCGCCGGAGGGGGTAGCACAGATACGCAGTATTTT.